This T cell receptor beta chain was captured in a study of shared clonotypes between healthy human individuals (TCRdb year 2020). About the investigation overall: A couple of women and three men aged 18 to 49 years were included in the cohort. For each donor, three plates each were used for CD4 naive and CD4 memory, two plates were used for CD8 naive, and one plate was used for CD8 memory. To estimate repertoire size and how much clonotypes are shared between individuals, the study performed deep sequencing of blood TCR repertoires from about five healthy adults. Different laboratories and diverse techniques were used to prepare libraries and sequence TCR repertoires, to increase sequencing depth and limit assay-specific biases. Each donor's leukapheresis produced roughly between roughly 0.85 and 9.5 billion PBMCs. Study-wide conclusions, independent of this receptor: Incomplete sequencing was indicated by rarefaction of sorted-subset datasets, despite the large sequencing depth. Clonotypes shared by all four sorted-subset donors showed higher generation probabilities than non-shared clonotypes. Pairwise subsampling indicated that sequencing depth was expected to affect the degree of clonotype sharing among donors. Naive subsets generally had larger estimated clonotype richness than memory subsets. The genetic and exposure-history diversity represented was limited by the small number of donors. Sampling was restricted to blood, and TCR repertoires in tissue are likely to differ from TCR repertoires in blood. About 5% of naive CD4, approximately 3.7% of naive CD8, around 2.3% of memory CD4, and around 0.4% of memory CD8 clonotypes were shared across several donors.

Healthy HIV-negative adults with no recently reported acute infections or vaccinations were included as donors. Every donor was a Caucasian adult living in Nashville, Tennessee, USA. CD4+ T cells were enriched through magnetic negative selection, after which naive cells were positively selected on CD45RA and the remaining negative fraction served as the memory subset. After blood collection by leukapheresis, PBMCs were isolated using Ficoll-Histopaque density gradient centrifugation and then cryopreserved in the vapor phase of liquid nitrogen. Purity and quantity of every magnetically sorted T cell population were checked by analytical flow cytometry. Each sorted fraction had its genomic DNA isolated and then quantified by UV absorbance on a Nanodrop 2000c. TCR CDR3 regions were amplified from genomic DNA by multiplex PCR using the deep immunoSEQ assay. Extracted genomic DNA from each cell subset was distributed evenly across all wells of several immunoSEQ 96-well plates, and each plate was treated as a replicate. Each replicate PCR for sorted subsets received approximately 220 ng genomic DNA, equal to around 32,000 T cell genomes. The purified libraries were quantified using a Qubit 3.0 fluorometer, sized with a Bioanalyzer 2100, and then quantified again using the KAPA Library Quantification kit. Each immunoSEQ 96-well plate was sequenced on its own single-read 150-cycle Illumina NextSeq 550 flow cell. Processing in the source paper ran as follows. Because only junctional sequences without quality scores were contained in the immunoSEQ output, filtering matching that applied to full-length reads could not be performed. Sequences were annotated with PyIR, a Python wrapper for IgBLAST v1.9, and V/J genes and CDR3 were assigned using IMGT germline references. Any read was removed if the V/J assignment was weak (E-value above 1e-6), the CDR3 was missing, or the read contained stop codons, out-of-frame junctions, or ambiguous translated residues. V3J clonotypes were defined as sequences sharing the same inferred V gene, J gene, and CDR3 amino acid sequence. To compute the percentage overlap between repertoires, the number of shared unique clonotypes was divided by the size of the smaller repertoire. Richness of each repertoire was evaluated using RTK rarefaction, the Chao1 estimator, and Recon v2.1 estimates of unobserved clonotypes. OLGA was used to compute generation probabilities for all TCRbeta clonotypes that the gDNA method yielded from four donors. The immuneACCESS repertoire file appears here via TCRdb, limited to in-frame rearrangements. These files lack a portion of the clones; in checked studies, under half of the deficit traces to unresolved V genes, and the cause of the others is not known. That table furnishes V, J and clone size, whereas the DNA furnished D and trimming. Across this sample there are more than 2,000,000 clones, with 90% to 95% seen only once. Of the sample, 0.35% to 0.45% falls within the top ten clones.

As concerns this clone: Its specific antigen is unknown. Per-base qualities were not stored, and no clone one base away is much larger.

This receptor was identified in a man between 18 and 29 years old in good health. Some clones in this sample may be carry-over from other donors' samples. Sample: naive CD4+ T cells from PBMCs. Explained via the paper, the cell subset or site label denotes: CD45RA+ positively selected.

For the CDR3, the sequence is CSGEGGSETQYF. The nucleotide sequence is given as TGCAGCGGCGAGGGGGGGAGCGAGACCCAGTACTTC. The sequence links TRBV29-1 to TRBJ2-5; the D gene is possibly TRBD2, with 7 bases matching. Trimming takes 7 bases from V and 5 bases from J, and the germline ends sit 14 bases apart. From the cysteine up to the phenylalanine, the CDR3 has a length of 12 residues. Only the CDR3 part of the read is kept: 36 bases, read in frame from the first base. For CDR1 and CDR2, the germline V gene lists SQVTM and ANQGSEA.